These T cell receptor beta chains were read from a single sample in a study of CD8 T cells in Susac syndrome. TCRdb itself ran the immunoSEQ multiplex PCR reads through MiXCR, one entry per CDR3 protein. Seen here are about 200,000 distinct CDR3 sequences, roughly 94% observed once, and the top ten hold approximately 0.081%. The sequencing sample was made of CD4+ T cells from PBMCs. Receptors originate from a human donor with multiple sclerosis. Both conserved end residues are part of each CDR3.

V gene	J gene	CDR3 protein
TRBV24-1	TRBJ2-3	CATSDPRLRTQYF
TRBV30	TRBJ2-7	CAWSGIPQGGEQYF
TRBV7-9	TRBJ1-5	CASSSQGDQPQHF
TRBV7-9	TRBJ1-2	CASSWSGDNYGYTF
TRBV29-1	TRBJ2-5	CSVDVTQETQYF
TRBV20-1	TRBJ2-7	CSASFGAEQYF
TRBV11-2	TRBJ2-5	CASSLEVASTQYF
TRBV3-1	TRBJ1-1	CASSQGQGNTEAFF
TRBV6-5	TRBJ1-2	CASSRDLSHGYTF
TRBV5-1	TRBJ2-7	CASTLGQGTYEQYF